The 8 T cell receptor beta chains below come from one sample, sequenced in a study of blood T cell repertoires in COVID-19. Method: immunoSEQ multiplex PCR; TCRdb's copy keeps in-frame clones and lacks some. This sample yields about 310,000 clones, of which roughly 89% are seen a single time; 8% to 9% belongs to the top ten. The sample consisted of PBMCs or T cells enriched from blood (not recorded which). The receptor source for this set is a woman aged 18-29 years who had recovered from COVID-19.

The CDR3 is CASRERLAGGSTDTQYF. Written as DNA, the CDR3 is TGTGCCAGCAGGGAGAGACTAGCGGGAGGGAGCACAGATACGCAGTATTTT. The J gene is TRBJ2-3, the V gene TRBV27, with 14 bases identical to TRBD2. CDR1 is MNHEY, CDR2 SMNVEV, per germline (reference sequence). V shed 6 bases, J shed 0 bases, and the junction held 5 bases outside the gene matches. The length of the CDR3 is 17 residues.

This clone was seen a handful of times. The chain carries TRBV27 and TRBJ2-7, with 9 bases that match TRBD1. CDR3 length: 15 amino acids. The germline V gene encodes CDR1 MNHEY and CDR2 SMNVEV (reference sequence). The V segment lost 5 bases and the J segment 3 bases; nucleotides outside the gene matches: 8. DNA of the CDR3: TGTGCCAGCAGTCCAAAGACAGGGGGATTCTACGAGCAGTACTTC. As protein: CASSPKTGGFYEQYF.

The chain uses TRBV9 and TRBJ2-5; D possibly corresponds to TRBD1 (6 bases). The V and J ends lost 4 bases and 5 bases respectively, with 12 bases between them. Per the germline V gene, CDR1 is SGDLS and CDR2 is YYNGEE. This CDR3 is 13 amino acids long. This CDR3 is CASSSQGWETQYF. The CDR3 bases are TGTGCCAGCAGCTCTCAGGGGTGGGAGACCCAGTACTTC.

The chain is built from TRBV5-1 and TRBJ2-3; the match to TRBD1 covers 7 bases. V dropped 0 bases and J dropped 8; count of bases not matched to a gene: 6. The germline V gene encodes CDR1 SGHRS and CDR2 YFSETQ. The CDR3 consists of 14 residues. CDR3 DNA sequence: TGCGCCAGCAGCTTGGGGACACAGGGGCGTACGCAGTATTTT. This encodes CASSLGTQGRTQYF.

This chain joins TRBV7-2 and TRBJ2-7, with a tentative D call TRBD2 (5 bases). Per the germline V gene, CDR1 is SGHTA and CDR2 is FQGNSA. Trimming took 2 bases from V and 3 from J, leaving 11 bases between them. This CDR3 comprises 14 residues. This chain's CDR3 is CASSLRFRGYEQYF. The DNA of the CDR3 is TGTGCCAGCAGCTTAAGGTTTCGGGGCTACGAGCAGTACTTC.

V usage is TRBV11-2 and J usage is TRBJ2-1; the match to TRBD2 covers 12 bases. J lost 0 bases, V lost 4 bases, and 10 bases had no gene match. The CDR3 spans 19 residues. Germline CDR1 SGHAT, CDR2 FQNNGV. The CDR3 reads CASSSRLALAGGSYNEQFF. In nucleotides, the CDR3 is TGTGCCAGCAGCTCCAGACTAGCACTAGCGGGGGGCTCCTACAATGAGCAGTTCTTC.

This clone showed up just once. This chain connects TRBV6-2 or TRBV6-3 to TRBJ1-5, with 9 bases identical to TRBD1. Germline CDR1 is MNHEY and CDR2 is SVGEGT. V dropped 6 bases and J dropped 4; count of bases not matched to a gene: 1. The CDR3 runs to 13 residues. The DNA of the CDR3 is TGTGCCAGCAGCGACAGGGGGAATCAGCCCCAGCATTTT. This sequence encodes CASSDRGNQPQHF.

V gene TRBV30 combines with J gene TRBJ1-6; D is perhaps TRBD1 (5 bases). The CDR3 has 14 amino acids. Germline-derived CDR1 and CDR2 are GTSNPN and SVGIG (reference sequence). Trimming shortened V by 3 bases and J by 10 bases, and 16 bases separated the two germline ends. The chain's CDR3 is CAWRPRTTSSPLHF. The CDR3, as DNA: TGTGCCTGGAGGCCCCGGACAACATCCTCACCCCTCCACTTT.